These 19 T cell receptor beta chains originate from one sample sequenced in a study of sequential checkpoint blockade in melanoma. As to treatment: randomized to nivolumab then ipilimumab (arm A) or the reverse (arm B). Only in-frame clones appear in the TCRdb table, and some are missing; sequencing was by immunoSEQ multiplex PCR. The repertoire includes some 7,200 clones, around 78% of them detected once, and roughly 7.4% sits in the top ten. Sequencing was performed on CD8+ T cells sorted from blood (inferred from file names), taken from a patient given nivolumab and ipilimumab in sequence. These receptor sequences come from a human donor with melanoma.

As DNA, the CDR3 is TGTGCCAGCAGCAAAGGGACAGGGGCCATGAACACTGAAGCTTTCTTT. Amino acid sequence: CASSKGTGAMNTEAFF. V and J are TRBV7-8 and TRBJ1-1, with 10 bases lining up with TRBD1. V was pared by 5 bases and J by 0 bases, with 6 bases of the junction left unmatched. The CDR3 has 16 residues. Germline-derived CDR1 and CDR2 are SGHVS and FQNEAQ.

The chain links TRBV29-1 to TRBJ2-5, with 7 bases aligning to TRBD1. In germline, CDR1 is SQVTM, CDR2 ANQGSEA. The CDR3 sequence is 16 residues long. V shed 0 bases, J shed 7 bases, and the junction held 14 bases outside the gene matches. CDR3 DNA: TGCAGCGTTGAAGATCCGGACAGGCTTCCTTGGGGGACCCAGTACTTC. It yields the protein CSVEDPDRLPWGTQYF. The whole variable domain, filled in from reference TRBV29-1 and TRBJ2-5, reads SAVISQKPSRDICQRGTSLTIQCQVDSQVTMMFWYRQQPGQSLTLIATANQGSEATYESGFVIDKFPISRPNLTFSTLTVSNMSPEDSSIYLCSVEDPDRLPWGTQYFGPGTRLLVL.

CDR3 in amino acids: CASSHRTGLSTGELFF. For the CDR3, the DNA is TGTGCCAGCAGCCACCGGACAGGGTTGAGCACCGGGGAGCTGTTTTTT. The V call is TRBV14, the J call TRBJ2-2; 8 nucleotides match TRBD1. The germline gives CDR1 SGHDN, CDR2 FVKESK. The V and J ends lost 3 bases and 4 bases, in that order; junction bases with no gene match: 7. The CDR3 totals 16 residues.

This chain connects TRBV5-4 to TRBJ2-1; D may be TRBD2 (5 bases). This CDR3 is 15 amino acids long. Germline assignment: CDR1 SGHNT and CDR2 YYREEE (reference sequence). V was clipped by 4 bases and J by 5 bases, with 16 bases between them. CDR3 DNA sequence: TGTGCCAGCAGCCGAGGCGGAGGAGCTAACAATGAGCAGTTCTTC. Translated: CASSRGGGANNEQFF.

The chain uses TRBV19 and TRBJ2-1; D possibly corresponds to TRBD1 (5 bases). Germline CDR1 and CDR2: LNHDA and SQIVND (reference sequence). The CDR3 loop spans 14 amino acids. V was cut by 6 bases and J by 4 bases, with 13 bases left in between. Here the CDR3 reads CASSPWTHYNEQFF. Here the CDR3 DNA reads TGTGCCAGTAGCCCATGGACACATTACAATGAGCAGTTCTTC.

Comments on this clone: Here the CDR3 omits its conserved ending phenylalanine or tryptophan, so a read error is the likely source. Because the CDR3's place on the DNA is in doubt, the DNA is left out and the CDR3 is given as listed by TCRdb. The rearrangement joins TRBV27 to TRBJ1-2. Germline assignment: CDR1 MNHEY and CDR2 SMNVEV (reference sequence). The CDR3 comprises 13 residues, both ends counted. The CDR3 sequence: CASSLKADYGHTL.

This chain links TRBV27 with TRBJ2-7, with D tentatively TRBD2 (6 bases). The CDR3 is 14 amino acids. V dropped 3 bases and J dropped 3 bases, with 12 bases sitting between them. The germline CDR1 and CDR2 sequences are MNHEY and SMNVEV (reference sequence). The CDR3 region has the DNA TGTGCCAGCAGTTTTGGGAGGCGGAACTACGAGCAGTACTTC. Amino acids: CASSFGRRNYEQYF.

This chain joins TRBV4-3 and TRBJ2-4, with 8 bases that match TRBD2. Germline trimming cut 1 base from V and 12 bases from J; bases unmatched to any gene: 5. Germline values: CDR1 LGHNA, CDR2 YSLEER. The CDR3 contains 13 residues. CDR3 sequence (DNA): TGCGCCAGCAGCCAAGGCAGCGGGGGTTATCAGTACTTC. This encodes CASSQGSGGYQYF.

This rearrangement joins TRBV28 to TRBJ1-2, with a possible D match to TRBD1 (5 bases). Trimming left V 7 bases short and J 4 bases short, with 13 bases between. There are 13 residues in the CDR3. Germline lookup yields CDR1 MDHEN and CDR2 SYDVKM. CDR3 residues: CASNPDISYGYTF. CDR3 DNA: TGTGCCAGCAACCCGGACATAAGCTATGGCTACACCTTC.

The chain's CDR3 is CASSLNQGSDTDTQYF. CDR3 coding DNA: TGTGCCAGCAGTTTGAACCAGGGGAGCGACACAGATACGCAGTATTTT. The rearrangement links TRBV27 to TRBJ2-3; a weak D match, TRBD1 (6 bases). The CDR3 runs to 16 residues. Germline V CDR1 and CDR2: MNHEY, SMNVEV (reference sequence). The V end lost 3 bases, the J end lost 2 bases, and 15 bases lay between the germline ends.

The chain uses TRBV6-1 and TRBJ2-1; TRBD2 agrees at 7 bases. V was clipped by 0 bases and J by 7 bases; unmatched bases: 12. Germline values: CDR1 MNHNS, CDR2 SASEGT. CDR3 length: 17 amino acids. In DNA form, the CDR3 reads TGTGCCAGCAGTGAAGCGTCACTAGCGCTGAGGCGGAATGAGCAGTTCTTC. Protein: CASSEASLALRRNEQFF.

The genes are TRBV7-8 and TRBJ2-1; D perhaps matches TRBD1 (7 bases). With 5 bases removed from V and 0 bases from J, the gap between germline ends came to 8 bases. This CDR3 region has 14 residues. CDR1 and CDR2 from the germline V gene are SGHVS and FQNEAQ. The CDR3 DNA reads TGTGCCAGCAGCCAGGGGGGCTCCTACAATGAGCAGTTCTTC. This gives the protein CASSQGGSYNEQFF. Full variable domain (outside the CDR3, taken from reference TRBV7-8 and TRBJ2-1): GAGVSQSPRYKVAKRGQDVALRCDPISGHVSLFWYQQALGQGPEFLTYFQNEAQLDKSGLPSDRFFAERPEGSVSTLKIQRTQQEDSAVYLCASSQGGSYNEQFFGPGTRLTVL.

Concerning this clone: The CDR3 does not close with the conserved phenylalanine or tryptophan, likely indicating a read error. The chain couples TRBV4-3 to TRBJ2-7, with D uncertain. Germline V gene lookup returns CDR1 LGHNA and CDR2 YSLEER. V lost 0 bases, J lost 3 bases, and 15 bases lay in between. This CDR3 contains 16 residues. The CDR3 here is CASSQEWRKANYEQYL. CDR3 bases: TGCGCCAGCAGCCAAGAATGGCGGAAGGCCAACTACGAGCAGTACCTC.

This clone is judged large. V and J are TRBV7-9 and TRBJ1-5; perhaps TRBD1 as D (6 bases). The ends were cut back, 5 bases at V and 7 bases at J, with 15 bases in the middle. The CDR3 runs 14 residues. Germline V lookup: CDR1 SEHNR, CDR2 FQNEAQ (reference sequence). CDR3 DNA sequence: TGTGCCAGCAGCATTGGACAGAAAGAACAGCCCCAGCATTTT. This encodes CASSIGQKEQPQHF.

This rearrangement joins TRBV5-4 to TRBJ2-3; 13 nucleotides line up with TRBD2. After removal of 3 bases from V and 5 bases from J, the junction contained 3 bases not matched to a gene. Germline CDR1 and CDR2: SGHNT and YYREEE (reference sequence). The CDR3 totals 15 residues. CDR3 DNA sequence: TGTGCCAGCAGCTCGGGACTAGCGGGAAAAGATACGCAGTATTTT. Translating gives CASSSGLAGKDTQYF.

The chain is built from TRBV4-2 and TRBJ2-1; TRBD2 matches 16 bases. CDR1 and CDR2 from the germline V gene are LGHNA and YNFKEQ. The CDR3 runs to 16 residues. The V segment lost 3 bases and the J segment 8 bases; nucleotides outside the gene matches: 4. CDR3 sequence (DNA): TGTGCCAGCAGCCACGGGACTAGCGGGAGGGCATATGAGCAGTTCTTC. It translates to CASSHGTSGRAYEQFF.

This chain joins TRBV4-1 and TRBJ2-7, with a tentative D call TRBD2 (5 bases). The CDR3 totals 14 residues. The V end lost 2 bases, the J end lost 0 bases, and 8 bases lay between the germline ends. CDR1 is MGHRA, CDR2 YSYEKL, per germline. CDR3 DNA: TGCGCCAGCAGCCAAAAAGGGAGCTCCTACGAGCAGTACTTC. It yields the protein CASSQKGSSYEQYF.

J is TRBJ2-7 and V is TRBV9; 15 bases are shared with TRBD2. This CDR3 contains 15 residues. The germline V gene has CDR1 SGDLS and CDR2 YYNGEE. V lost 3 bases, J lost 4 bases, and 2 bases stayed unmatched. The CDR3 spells CASSAGTSGGYEQYF. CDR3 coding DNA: TGTGCCAGCAGCGCCGGGACTAGCGGGGGGTACGAGCAGTACTTC.

The CDR3 here is CASSGDSTGELFF. CDR3 nucleotides: TGTGCCAGCAGCGGTGACAGCACCGGGGAGCTGTTTTTT. V gene TRBV7-9 combines with J gene TRBJ2-2; D is perhaps TRBD1 (5 bases). The CDR3 runs 13 residues. The V end lost 5 bases, the J end lost 4 bases, and 8 bases lay between the germline ends. CDR1 and CDR2 from the germline V gene are SEHNR and FQNEAQ (reference sequence).